This TCR beta chain was recorded in a study of blood T cell repertoires in COVID-19. Assay: immunoSEQ multiplex PCR; the TCRdb copy retains only in-frame clones and omits some. The sample includes roughly 300,000 clones, more than 75% of them seen just once. V was pared by 4 bases and J by 6 bases, with 19 bases between. The CDR3 has 15 residues. Per the germline V gene, CDR1 is MNHEY and CDR2 is SMNVEV (reference sequence). This clone has just one count. The TCR was taken from a woman aged 35 to 49 who had recovered from COVID-19. Sample: peripheral blood. The rearrangement uses TRBV27 and TRBJ2-7, with D maybe TRBD1 (6 bases). In DNA form, the CDR3 reads TGTGCCAGCAGTTCAAAACACAGGGTATCAGGCGAGCAGTACTTC. Protein: CASSSKHRVSGEQYF.